These 9 T cell receptor beta chains share one sample of origin, sequenced in a study of Ad26.COV2.S vaccination and SARS-CoV-2 variants. Treatment indicated: roughly 20 received Ad26.COV2.S at low or high dose, single or two shots; 5 received placebo; per-sample allocation not given. At day 63 after the first vaccine or placebo injection, samples were drawn. Generated by immunoSEQ multiplex PCR, the TCRdb table keeps only in-frame clones and is missing some. The sample includes some 240,000 clones, around 88% seen only once; the top ten take about 2.7%. The material sequenced was peripheral blood, taken in a trial of Ad26.COV2.S vaccine versus placebo. These receptors all come from a person aged 18-65 years who received the Ad26.COV2.S COVID-19 vaccine or a placebo.

The V gene is TRBV19, the J gene TRBJ2-3; D remains ambiguous. Germline CDR1 LNHDA, CDR2 SQIVND (reference sequence). V gave up 5 bases and J gave up 6 bases, with 9 bases separating them. The CDR3 extends over 12 amino acids. For the CDR3, the DNA is TGTGCCAGTAGTCCCCTCTCGGATACGCAGTATTTT. Encoded protein: CASSPLSDTQYF.

This rearrangement joins TRBV19 to TRBJ2-1; 12 nucleotides agree with TRBD2. The CDR3 covers 15 residues. V shed 3 bases, J shed 9 bases, and the junction held 6 bases outside the gene matches. From germline, CDR1 is LNHDA and CDR2 SQIVND (reference sequence). The CDR3 here is CASSIWTSGKGEQFF. The CDR3 coding sequence is TGTGCCAGTAGTATCTGGACTAGCGGGAAGGGTGAGCAGTTCTTC.

The J gene is TRBJ1-1, the V gene TRBV19; no clear D gene. There are 15 residues in the CDR3. V was clipped by 3 bases and J by 2 bases, with 13 bases between them. In germline, CDR1 is LNHDA, CDR2 SQIVND (reference sequence). The CDR3 spells CASSILTPPNTEAFF. The CDR3 DNA follows: TGTGCCAGTAGTATCCTGACACCCCCCAACACTGAAGCTTTCTTT.

The chain joins TRBV19 to TRBJ2-7; D call uncertain. The V end was cut by 5 bases, the J end by 2 bases, with 10 bases between. The length of the CDR3 is 13 residues. Looked up from germline, CDR1 is LNHDA and CDR2 is SQIVND (reference sequence). CDR3 in amino acids: CASSPGWTYEQYF. DNA of the CDR3: TGTGCCAGTAGTCCTGGATGGACCTACGAGCAGTACTTC.

This clone was found once. The chain couples TRBV5-1 to TRBJ2-3; 12 nucleotides agree with TRBD2. This CDR3 is built from 19 residues. V shed 0 bases, J shed 6 bases, and the junction held 14 bases outside the gene matches. CDR1 SGHRS and CDR2 YFSETQ come from the germline V gene. The CDR3 region is CASSLEAARGLAGRDTQYF. Written as DNA, the CDR3 is TGCGCCAGCAGCTTGGAAGCAGCCCGCGGACTAGCGGGAAGGGATACGCAGTATTTT.

This clone has just one count. CDR3 residues: CASSWTGELFF. The CDR3 DNA reads TGTGCCAGCAGTTGGACCGGGGAGCTGTTTTTT. V usage is TRBV3-1 (or the pseudogene TRBV3-2) and J usage is TRBJ2-2; D unclear. Germline values: CDR1 LGHDT, CDR2 YNNKEL (reference sequence). The ends were cut back, 6 bases at V and 5 bases at J, with 4 bases in the middle. The CDR3 consists of 11 residues.

The chain recombines TRBV5-1 with TRBJ2-3; 7 bases are a match to TRBD2. Germline trimming cut 4 bases from V and 4 bases from J; bases unmatched to any gene: 0. This CDR3 spans 12 amino acids. CDR1 SGHRS and CDR2 YFSETQ come from the germline V gene. CDR3 in amino acids: CASSREADTQYF. The DNA for the CDR3 is TGCGCCAGCAGCCGGGAGGCAGATACGCAGTATTTT.

This clone was observed a single time. V gene TRBV4-3 combines with J gene TRBJ1-2, with D possibly being TRBD1 (5 bases). The CDR3 spans 17 residues. Trimming took 0 bases from V and 0 from J, leaving 14 bases between them. CDR1 LGHNA and CDR2 YSLEER come from the germline V gene. The CDR3 DNA reads TGCGCCAGCAGCCAAGATTGGGAGACAGAAGCTAACTATGGCTACACCTTC. Its protein is CASSQDWETEANYGYTF.

The CDR3 DNA reads TGCGCCAGCAGCCAAGGTTTCGGGGGGCGGAACTATGGCTACACCTTC. Its protein is CASSQGFGGRNYGYTF. V is TRBV4-3 and J is TRBJ1-2; TRBD1 is a possible D gene (6 bases). The CDR3 runs 16 residues. Germline V gene sequence: CDR1 LGHNA, CDR2 YSLEER. V lost 1 base and J 2 bases, leaving 14 bases between the germline ends.